This T cell receptor beta chain was observed in a study of breast tumors, draining lymph nodes, adjacent tissues. Broader study findings: Tumor repertoires ranked between lymph nodes and nontumor tissue in diversity, with V and J gene preferences. Compared with basal-like, luminal-like tumors shared significantly more repertoire with nontumor tissue. The lymph node origin of tumor T cells was framed as consistent with a hypothesis, not demonstrated. Most tumor T cells seemingly derive from lymph node, then expand in tumor.

TCRdb re-called the multiplex PCR reads with MiXCR, one entry per CDR3 protein. The sample lists about 47,000 distinct CDR3 sequences, more than 20% occurring once. The CDR3 spans 19 residues. Germline assignment: CDR1 LNHNV and CDR2 YYDKDF (reference sequence). With 1 base removed from V and 0 bases from J, the gap between germline ends came to 20 bases. As to this clonotype: What it binds is unknown. The conserved phenylalanine or tryptophan is not found at the CDR3 terminus, so this likely reflects a read error.

Material: breast tumor tissue. The chain joins TRBV15 to TRBJ2-3, with D perhaps matching TRBD2 (9 bases). This TCR came from a female donor with breast cancer. Some clones in this sample may be carry-over from other donors' samples. CDR3: CATSRGQGASGISTDTQYL. In DNA form, the CDR3 reads TGTGCCACCAGCAGAGGTCAGGGGGCTAGCGGGATTAGCACAGATACGCAGTATCTT.